This record covers a single T cell receptor (beta chain). Its antigen is currently unknown. V dropped 4 bases and J dropped 0 bases, with 16 bases sitting between them. The CDR3 is 17 amino acids. Germline CDR1 reads SGHRS; CDR2 reads YFSETQ. Clones were sequenced by immunoSEQ multiplex PCR, and TCRdb holds only the in-frame ones, with some missing. The sample records 120,000 to 150,000 clones, 75% to 95% being singletons. This record belongs to a study of T cell responses to AZD1222 COVID-19 vaccine. Study-level points and caveats: The study found Spike-specific TCR breadth and depth rose after two AZD1222 doses. Donors were chiefly white British, with a greater number of females, and clonal diversity was perhaps underestimated. Just five to seven people given AZD1222 tested seropositive at baseline.

The specimen comprised peripheral blood, sampled 28 days after the second dose of the MenACWY control vaccine. The sequence derives from an adult who received the MenACWY meningococcal vaccine as a control. The rearrangement uses TRBV5-1 and TRBJ1-4; no definite D call. This CDR3 is CASSLDLRRATNEKLFF. In DNA form, the CDR3 reads TGCGCCAGCAGCCTTGACTTACGACGCGCAACTAATGAAAAACTGTTTTTT. Using reference TRBV5-1 and TRBJ1-4 for the parts outside the CDR3, the full variable domain is KAGVTQTPRYLIKTRGQQVTLSCSPISGHRSVSWYQQTPGQGLQFLFEYFSETQRNKGNFPGRFSGRQFSNSRSEMNVSTLELGDSALYLCASSLDLRRATNEKLFFGSGTQLSVL.